The T cell receptor (beta chain) described here comes from a study of post-analysis software for immune sequencing data. Study details: Patients had relapsing-remitting, secondary progressive or progressive-relapsing multiple sclerosis; some lacked subtype.

Per germline, CDR1 MNHEY and CDR2 SMNVEV (reference sequence). Unmatched junction bases numbered 5, after V lost 5 bases and J lost 7 bases. The CDR3 runs 14 residues. Carried by the TCR beta cDNA libraries were unique molecular identifiers. TCRdb re-called the PCR reads with MiXCR, one entry per CDR3 protein. The repertoire holds approximately 730,000 distinct CDR3 sequences, with 30% as singletons. General study findings and limits: Patients used four to six TRBV segments, including TRBV5-6, TRBV5-1 and TRBV20-1, more often than controls. Samples from a shared batch, those prepared together, strongly co-clustered by F measure. The normalized Chao1 diversity of multiple sclerosis patients was significantly lower than that of controls.

This clonotype was counted ten times or more. Its antigen remains unidentified. The specimen was blood. This receptor was obtained from a girl aged 10 to 17 with multiple sclerosis. V gene TRBV27 combines with J gene TRBJ2-5, with 12 nucleotides matching TRBD2. CDR3 DNA: TGTGCCAGCAGTGGACTAGCGGGGAGGGGGACCCAGTACTTC. Translation: CASSGLAGRGTQYF.